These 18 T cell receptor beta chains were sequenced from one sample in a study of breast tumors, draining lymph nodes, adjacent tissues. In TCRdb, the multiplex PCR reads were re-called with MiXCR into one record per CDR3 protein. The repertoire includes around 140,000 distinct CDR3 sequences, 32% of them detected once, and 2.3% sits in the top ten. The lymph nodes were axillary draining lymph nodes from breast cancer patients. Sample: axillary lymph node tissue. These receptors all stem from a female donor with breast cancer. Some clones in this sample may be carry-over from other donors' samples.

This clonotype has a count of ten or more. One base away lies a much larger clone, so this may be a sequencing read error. For the CDR3, the DNA is TGCAGTGCCCAATCAGGGGCGAGTGGCTCCACCTTC. Residues: CSAQSGASGSTF. This chain links TRBV20-1 with TRBJ1-2, with D tentatively TRBD1 (6 bases). The CDR3 length is 12 residues. Germline CDR1 is DFQATT and CDR2 is SNEGSKA (reference sequence).

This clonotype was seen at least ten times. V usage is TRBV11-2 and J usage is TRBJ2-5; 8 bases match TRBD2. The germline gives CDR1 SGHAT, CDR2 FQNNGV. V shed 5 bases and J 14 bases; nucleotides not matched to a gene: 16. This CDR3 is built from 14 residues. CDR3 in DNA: TGTGCCAGCAGCCCCCCGGGGAGCGGGGGACCCCTATACTTC. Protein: CASSPPGSGGPLYF.

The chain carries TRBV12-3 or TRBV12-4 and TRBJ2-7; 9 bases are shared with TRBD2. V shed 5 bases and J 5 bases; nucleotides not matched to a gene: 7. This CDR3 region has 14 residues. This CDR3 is CASSQSRGGDEQYV. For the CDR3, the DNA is TGTGCCAGCAGTCAATCCCGCGGGGGGGACGAGCAGTACGTC.

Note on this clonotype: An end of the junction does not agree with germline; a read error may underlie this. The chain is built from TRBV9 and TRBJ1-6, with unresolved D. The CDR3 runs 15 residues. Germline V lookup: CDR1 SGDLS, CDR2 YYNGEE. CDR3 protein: CASSVDGIGNSPPRF. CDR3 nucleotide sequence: TGTGCCAGCAGCGTAGACGGAATAGGGAATTCACCCCCCCGCTTT.

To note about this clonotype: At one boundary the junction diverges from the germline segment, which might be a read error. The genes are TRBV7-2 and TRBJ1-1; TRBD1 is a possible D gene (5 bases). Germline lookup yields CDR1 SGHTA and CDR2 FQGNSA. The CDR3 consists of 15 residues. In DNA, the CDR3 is TGTGCCAGCAGCTCCCAGGGTGGTATGAACACTAAAGCTTTCTTT. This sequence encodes CASSSQGGMNTKAFF.

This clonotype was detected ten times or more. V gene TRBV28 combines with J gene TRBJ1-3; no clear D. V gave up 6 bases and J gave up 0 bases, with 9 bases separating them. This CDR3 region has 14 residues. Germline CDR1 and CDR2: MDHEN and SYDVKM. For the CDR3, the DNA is TGTGCCAGCAGGCTCGGGATCTCTGGAAACACCATATATTTT. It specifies CASRLGISGNTIYF.

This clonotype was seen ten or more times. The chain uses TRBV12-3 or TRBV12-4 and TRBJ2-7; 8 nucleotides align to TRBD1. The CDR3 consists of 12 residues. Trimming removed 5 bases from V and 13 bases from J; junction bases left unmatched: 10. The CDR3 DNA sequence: TGTGCCAGCAGTAACCGGGACAGGAGCTTCTACTTC. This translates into CASSNRDRSFYF.

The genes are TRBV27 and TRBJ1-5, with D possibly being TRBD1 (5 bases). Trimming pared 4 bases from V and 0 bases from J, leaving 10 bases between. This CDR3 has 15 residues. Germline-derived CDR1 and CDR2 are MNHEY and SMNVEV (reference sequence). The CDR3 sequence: CASSSQGYSNQPQHF. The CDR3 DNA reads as TGTGCCAGCAGTTCGCAGGGCTATAGCAATCAGCCCCAGCATTTT.

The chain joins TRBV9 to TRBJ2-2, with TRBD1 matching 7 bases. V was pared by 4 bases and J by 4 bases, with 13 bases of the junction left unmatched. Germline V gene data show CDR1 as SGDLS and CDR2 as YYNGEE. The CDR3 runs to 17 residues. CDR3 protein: CASSPRQGDPITGELFF. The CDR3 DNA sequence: TGTGCCAGCAGCCCGCGACAGGGCGATCCCATCACCGGGGAGCTGTTTTTT.

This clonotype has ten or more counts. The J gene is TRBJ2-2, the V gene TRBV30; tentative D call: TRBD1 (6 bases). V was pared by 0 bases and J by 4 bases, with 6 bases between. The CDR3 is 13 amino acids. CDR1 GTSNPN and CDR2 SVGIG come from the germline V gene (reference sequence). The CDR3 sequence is CAWSVQGTGELFF. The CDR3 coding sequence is TGTGCCTGGAGTGTACAGGGCACCGGGGAGCTGTTTTTT.

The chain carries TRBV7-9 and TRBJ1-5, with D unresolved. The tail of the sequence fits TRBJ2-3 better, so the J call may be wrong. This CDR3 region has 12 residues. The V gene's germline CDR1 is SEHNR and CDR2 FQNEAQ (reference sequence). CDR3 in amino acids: CASSLKIQPQYF. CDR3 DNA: TGTGCCAGCAGCTTGAAGATCCAGCCCCAGTATTTT.

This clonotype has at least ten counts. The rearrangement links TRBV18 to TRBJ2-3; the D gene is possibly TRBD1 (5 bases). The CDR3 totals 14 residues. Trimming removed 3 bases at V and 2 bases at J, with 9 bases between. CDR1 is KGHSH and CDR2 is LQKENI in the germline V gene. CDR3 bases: TGTGCCAGCTCACCGTCAGGGTCCACAGATACGCAGTATTTT. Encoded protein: CASSPSGSTDTQYF.

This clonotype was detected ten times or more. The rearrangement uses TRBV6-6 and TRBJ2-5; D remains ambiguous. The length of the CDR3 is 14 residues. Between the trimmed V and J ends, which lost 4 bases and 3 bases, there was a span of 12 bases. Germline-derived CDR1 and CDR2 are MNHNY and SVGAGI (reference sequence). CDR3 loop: CASSSLAGKETQYF. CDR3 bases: TGTGCCAGCAGTTCACTTGCAGGAAAAGAGACCCAGTACTTC.

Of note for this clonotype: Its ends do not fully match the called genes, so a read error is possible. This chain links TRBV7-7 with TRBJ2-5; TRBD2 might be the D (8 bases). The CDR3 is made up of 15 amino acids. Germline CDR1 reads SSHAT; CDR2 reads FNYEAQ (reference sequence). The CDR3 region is CASSLAGTAKETQHF. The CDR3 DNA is TGTGCTAGCAGCTTAGCGGGGACAGCAAAAGAGACCCAGCACTTC.

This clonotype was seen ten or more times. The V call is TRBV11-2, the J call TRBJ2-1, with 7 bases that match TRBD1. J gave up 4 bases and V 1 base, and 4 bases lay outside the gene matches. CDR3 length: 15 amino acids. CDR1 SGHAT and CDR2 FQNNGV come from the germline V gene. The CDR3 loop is CASSLADREYNEQFF. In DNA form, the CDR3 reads TGTGCCAGCAGCTTAGCCGACAGGGAGTACAATGAGCAGTTCTTC. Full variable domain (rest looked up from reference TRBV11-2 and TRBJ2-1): EAGVAQSPRYKIIEKRQSVAFWCNPISGHATLYWYQQILGQGPKLLIQFQNNGVVDDSQLPKDRFSAERLKGVDSTLKIQPAKLEDSAVYLCASSLADREYNEQFFGPGTRLTVL.

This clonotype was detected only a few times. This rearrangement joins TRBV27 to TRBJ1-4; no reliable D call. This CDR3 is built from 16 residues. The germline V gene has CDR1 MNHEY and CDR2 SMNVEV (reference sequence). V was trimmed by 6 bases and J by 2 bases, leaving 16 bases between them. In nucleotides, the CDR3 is TGTGCCAGCAGCCCCAACCCCGCCTTCACTAATGAAAAACTGTTTTTT. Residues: CASSPNPAFTNEKLFF.

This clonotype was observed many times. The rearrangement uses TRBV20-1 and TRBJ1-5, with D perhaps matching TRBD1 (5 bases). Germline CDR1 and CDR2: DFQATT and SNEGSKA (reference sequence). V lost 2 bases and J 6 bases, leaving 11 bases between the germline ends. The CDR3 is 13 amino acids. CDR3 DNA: TGCAGTGCTAGAAAACAGGTTAGTCAGCCCCAGCATTTT. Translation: CSARKQVSQPQHF.

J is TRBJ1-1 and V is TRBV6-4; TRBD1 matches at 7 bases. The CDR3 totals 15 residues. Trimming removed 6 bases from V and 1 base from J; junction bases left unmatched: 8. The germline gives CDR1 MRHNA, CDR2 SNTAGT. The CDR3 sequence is CASRDTNRGNTEAFF. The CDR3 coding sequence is TGTGCCAGCAGGGACACGAACAGGGGGAACACTGAAGCTTTCTTT.